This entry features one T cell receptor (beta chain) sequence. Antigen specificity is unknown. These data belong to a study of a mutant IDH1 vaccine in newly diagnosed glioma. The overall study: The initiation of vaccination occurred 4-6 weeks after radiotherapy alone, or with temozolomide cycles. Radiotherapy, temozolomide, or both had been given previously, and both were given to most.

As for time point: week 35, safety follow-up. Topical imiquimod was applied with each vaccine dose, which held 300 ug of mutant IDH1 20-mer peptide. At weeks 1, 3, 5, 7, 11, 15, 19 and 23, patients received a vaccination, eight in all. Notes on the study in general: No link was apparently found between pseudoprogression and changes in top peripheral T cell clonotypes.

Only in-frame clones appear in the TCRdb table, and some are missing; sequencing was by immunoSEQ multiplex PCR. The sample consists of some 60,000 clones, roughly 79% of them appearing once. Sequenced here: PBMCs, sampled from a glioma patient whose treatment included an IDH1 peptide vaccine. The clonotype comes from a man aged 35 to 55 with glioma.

This CDR3 is CASSLVRDINYGYTF. The CDR3 region has the DNA TGTGCCAGCAGCTTAGTGAGGGACATAAACTATGGCTACACCTTC. The V call is TRBV11-3, the J call TRBJ1-2; tentatively, D is TRBD1 (6 bases). The V gene lost 1 base and the J gene lost 2 bases, with 11 bases spanning the gap. Germline lookup yields CDR1 SGHNT and CDR2 YENEEA. CDR3 length equals 15 residues. Looking up the rest from reference TRBV11-3 and TRBJ1-2 gives the full variable domain: EAGVVQSPRYKIIEKKQPVAFWCNPISGHNTLYWYLQNLGQGPELLIRYENEEAVDDSQLPKDRFSAERLKGVDSTLKIQPAELGDSAVYLCASSLVRDINYGYTFGSGTRLTVV.